This TCR beta chain comes out of a study of OX40 agonist ivuxolimab in advanced cancers. Broadly, across the study: The costimulatory receptor OX40 (CD134) was targeted by ivuxolimab, a fully human IgG2 agonistic monoclonal antibody. The purpose of peripheral TCRbeta sequencing was to test whether ivuxolimab changed TCR sequence diversity and led to clonal T-cell expansion. In the dose-escalation cohort, 70% to 90% of patients were male, and the mean age was 60 years with a range of roughly 23 to 90. Partial responses occurred in three dose-escalation patients: two with cutaneous melanoma and one with hepatocellular carcinoma. The paper reports the monotherapy dose-escalation portion (N = 52 patients) of the phase I ivuxolimab trial. Prior anti-PD-1, anti-PD-L1 or anti-CTLA-4 therapy was permitted, and 30% to 45% of dose-escalation patients had received checkpoint inhibitors. Of the approximately 54 patients in dose escalation, about 20 had hepatocellular carcinoma, around 15 had melanoma, 9 had renal cell carcinoma and 9 had head and neck cancer. Intravenous ivuxolimab was administered to patients every 2 weeks at six dose levels: 0.01, 0.1, 0.3, 1.5, 3 and 10 mg/kg. Paper-wide results and their limitations: Antigen specificity was not determined for the clonally expanded peripheral T cells. Low levels of normalized T-cell clonal expansion were also seen in some nonresponding patients. At doses from 0.1 to 3.0 mg/kg, clonal expansion was seen in both CD4+ and CD8+ blood T cells between baseline and week 6. In partial responders in the 0.1-3.0 mg/kg groups, normalized peripheral clonal expansion was found to be among the lowest, especially among CD8+ T cells. After ivuxolimab, CD8+ T cells had more expanded clones than CD4+ T cells on average.

Trimming accounts for 4 bases at V and 6 bases at J, while the number of junction bases matched to no gene is 4. The CDR3 measures 12 amino acids from cysteine to phenylalanine. The entry retains the CDR3 DNA only, 36 bases that are in frame from base 1. CDR1 and CDR2 are drawn from the germline V gene: SQVTM, ANQGSEA. Genomic DNA was isolated from the sorted cells so that the TCRbeta CDR3 region could be sequenced. TCRbeta CDR3 regions were sequenced using the immunoSEQ Assay. TCRdb took this table from immuneACCESS and kept in-frame rearrangements with V and J called. Such tables lack part of the clones; where checked against another copy, unresolved V genes explain under half of the gap, and the rest is unexplained. The sample includes about 55,000 clones, with approximately 80% observed a single time. Jointly, the top ten make up roughly 4.6% of the sample. For this clone: Its antigen has not been determined. No base qualities exist here, and no much larger clone lies one base off it.

The trial excluded patients who had a history of autoimmune disease or were on systemic immunosuppression. Peripheral blood for TCR sequencing was drawn from every dose cohort at baseline, at cycle 4 day 1 and at cycle 7 day 1. Samples came from an open-label, multicenter, first-in-human phase I dose-escalation trial of ivuxolimab. Adults with locally advanced or metastatic melanoma, renal cell, hepatocellular, or head and neck squamous cell carcinoma were enrolled in the trial. Before TCR sequencing, CD4+ T cells and CD8+ T cells were sorted from peripheral blood as separate populations. This sequence uses TRBV29-1 and TRBJ2-7; TRBD2 matches 9 bases in the middle. Source: CD4+ or CD8+ T cells sorted from blood, taken in a trial of the OX40 agonist ivuxolimab. The source of this sequence is an adult with an advanced solid tumor such as melanoma, head and neck, liver or kidney cancer. The nucleotide sequence reads TGCAGCGTTGGGGTGCGGGGGGGCGAGCAGTACTTC. Its translation is CSVGVRGGEQYF.